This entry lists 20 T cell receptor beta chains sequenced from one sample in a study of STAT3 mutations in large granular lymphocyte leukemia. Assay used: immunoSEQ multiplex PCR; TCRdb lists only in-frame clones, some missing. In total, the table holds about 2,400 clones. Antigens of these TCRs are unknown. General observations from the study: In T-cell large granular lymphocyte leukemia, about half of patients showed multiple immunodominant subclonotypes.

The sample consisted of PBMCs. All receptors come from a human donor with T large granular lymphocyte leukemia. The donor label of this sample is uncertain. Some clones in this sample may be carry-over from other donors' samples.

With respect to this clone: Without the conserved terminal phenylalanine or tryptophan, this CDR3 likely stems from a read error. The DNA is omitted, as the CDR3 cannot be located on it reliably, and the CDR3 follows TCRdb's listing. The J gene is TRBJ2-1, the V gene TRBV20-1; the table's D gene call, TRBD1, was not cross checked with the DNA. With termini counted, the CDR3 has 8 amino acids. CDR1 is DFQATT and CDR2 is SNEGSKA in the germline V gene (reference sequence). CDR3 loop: CSARANDE.

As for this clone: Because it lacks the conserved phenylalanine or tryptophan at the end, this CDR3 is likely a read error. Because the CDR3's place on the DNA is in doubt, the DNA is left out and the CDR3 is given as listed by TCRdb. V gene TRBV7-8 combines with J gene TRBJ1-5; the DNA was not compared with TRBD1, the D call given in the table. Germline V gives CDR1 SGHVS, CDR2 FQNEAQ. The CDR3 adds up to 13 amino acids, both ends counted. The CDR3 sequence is CASSLAGGFSNQP.

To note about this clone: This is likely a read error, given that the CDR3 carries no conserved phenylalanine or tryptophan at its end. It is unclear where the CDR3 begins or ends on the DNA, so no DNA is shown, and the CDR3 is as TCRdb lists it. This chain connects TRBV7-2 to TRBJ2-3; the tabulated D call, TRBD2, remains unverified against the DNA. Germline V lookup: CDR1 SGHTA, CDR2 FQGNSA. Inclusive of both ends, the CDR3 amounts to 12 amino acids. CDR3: CASGGTSGSENT.

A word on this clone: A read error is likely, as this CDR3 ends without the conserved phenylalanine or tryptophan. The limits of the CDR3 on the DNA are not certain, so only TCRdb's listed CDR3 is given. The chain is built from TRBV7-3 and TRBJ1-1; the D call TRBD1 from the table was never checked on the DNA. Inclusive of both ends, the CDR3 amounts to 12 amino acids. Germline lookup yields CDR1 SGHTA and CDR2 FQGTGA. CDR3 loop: CASSLRRGTDTE.

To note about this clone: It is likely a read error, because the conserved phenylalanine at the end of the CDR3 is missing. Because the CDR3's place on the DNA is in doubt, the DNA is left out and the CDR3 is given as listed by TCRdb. CDR3 residues: CASSYPRGGGTDT. The chain recombines TRBV7-8 with TRBJ2-3; TRBD2, the table's D call, lacks a check against the DNA. CDR1 SGHVS and CDR2 FQNEAQ come from the germline V gene. The CDR3 spans 13 amino acids, including both terminal residues.

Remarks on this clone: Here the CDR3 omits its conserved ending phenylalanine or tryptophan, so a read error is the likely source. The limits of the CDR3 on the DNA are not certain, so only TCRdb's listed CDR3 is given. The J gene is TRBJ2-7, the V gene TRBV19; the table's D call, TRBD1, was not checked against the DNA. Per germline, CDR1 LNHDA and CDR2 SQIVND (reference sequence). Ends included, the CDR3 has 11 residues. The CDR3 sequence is CASSIQTFTYE.

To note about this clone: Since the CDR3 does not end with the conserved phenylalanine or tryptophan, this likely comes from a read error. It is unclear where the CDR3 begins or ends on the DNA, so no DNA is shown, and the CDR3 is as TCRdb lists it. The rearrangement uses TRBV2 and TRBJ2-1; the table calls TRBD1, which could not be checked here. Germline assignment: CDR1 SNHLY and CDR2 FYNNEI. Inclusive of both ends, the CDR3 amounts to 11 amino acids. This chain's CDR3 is CASSEVFGTRE.

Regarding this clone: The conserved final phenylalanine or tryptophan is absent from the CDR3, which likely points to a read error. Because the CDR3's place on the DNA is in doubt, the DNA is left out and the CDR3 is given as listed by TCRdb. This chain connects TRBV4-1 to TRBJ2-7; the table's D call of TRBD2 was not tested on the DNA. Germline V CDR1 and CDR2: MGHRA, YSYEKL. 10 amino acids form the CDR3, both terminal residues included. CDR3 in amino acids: CASSQTLAYE.

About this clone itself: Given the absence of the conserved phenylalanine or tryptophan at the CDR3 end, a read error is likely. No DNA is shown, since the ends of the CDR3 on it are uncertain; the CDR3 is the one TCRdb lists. The CDR3 sequence: CASWGDAYNE. The chain carries TRBV19 and TRBJ2-1; the table's TRBD1 call for D was not verified on the DNA. The CDR3 extends over 10 residues, inclusive of both ends. In germline, CDR1 is LNHDA, CDR2 SQIVND (reference sequence).

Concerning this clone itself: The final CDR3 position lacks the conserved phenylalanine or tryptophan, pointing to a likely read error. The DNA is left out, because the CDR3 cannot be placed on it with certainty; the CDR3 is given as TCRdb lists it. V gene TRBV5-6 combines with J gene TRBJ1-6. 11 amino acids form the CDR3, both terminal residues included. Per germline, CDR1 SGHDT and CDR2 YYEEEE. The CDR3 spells CASSLSIGNSP.

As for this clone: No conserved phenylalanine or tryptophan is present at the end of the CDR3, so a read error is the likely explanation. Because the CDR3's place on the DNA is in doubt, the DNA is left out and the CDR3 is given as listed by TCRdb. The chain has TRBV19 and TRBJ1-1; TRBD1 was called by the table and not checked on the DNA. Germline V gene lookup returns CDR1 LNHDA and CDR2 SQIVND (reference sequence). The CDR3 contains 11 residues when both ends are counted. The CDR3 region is CASSIDRADTE.

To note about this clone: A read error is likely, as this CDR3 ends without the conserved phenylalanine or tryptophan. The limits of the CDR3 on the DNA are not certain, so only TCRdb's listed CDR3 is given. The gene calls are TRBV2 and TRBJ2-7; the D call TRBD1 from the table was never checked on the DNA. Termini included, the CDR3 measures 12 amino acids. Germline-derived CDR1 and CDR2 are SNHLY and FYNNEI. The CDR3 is CASSESWTVVHE.

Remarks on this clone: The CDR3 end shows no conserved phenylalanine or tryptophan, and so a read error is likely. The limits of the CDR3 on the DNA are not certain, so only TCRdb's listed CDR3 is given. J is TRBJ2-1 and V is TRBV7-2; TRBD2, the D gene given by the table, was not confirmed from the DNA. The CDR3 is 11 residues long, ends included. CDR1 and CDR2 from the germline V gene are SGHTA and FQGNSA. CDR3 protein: CASREGTTNNE.

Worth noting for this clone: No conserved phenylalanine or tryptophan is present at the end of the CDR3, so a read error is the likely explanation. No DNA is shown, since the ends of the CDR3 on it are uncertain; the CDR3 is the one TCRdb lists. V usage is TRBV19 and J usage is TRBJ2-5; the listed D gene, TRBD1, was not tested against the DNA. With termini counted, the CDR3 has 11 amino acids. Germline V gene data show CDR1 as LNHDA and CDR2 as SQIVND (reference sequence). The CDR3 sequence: CASSPGTGWET.

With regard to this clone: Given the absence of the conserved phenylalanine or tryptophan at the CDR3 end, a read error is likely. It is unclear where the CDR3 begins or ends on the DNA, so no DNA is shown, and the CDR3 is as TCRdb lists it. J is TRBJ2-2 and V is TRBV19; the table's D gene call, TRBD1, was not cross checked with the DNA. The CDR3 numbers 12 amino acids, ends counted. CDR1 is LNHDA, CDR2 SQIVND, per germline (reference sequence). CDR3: CASRTDHANTGE.

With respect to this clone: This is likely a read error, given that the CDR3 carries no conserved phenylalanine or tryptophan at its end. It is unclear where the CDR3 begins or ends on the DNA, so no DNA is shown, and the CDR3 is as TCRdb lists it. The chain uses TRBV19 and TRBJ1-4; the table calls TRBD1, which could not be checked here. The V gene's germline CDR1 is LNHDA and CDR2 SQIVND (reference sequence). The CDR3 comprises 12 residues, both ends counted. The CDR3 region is CATLRSYATNEK.

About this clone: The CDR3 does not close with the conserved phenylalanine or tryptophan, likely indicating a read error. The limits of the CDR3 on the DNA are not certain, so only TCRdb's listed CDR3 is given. CDR3 sequence reads: CASSYGATGE. The V and J genes are TRBV5-1 and TRBJ2-2; TRBD1 reflects the table's D call only, with no check against the DNA. Germline loops: CDR1 SGHRS, CDR2 YFSETQ. The CDR3 is 10 amino acids in total, end residues counted.

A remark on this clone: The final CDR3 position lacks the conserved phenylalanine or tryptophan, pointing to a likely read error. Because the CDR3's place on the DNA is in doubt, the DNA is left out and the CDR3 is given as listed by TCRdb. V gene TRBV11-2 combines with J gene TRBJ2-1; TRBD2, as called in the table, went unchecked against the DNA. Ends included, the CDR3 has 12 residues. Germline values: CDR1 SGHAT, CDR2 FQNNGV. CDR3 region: CASSLGAGPYNE.

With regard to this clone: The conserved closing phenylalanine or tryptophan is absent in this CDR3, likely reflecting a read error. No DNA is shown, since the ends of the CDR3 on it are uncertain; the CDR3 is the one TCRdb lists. CDR3 sequence reads: CASSLSSDSP. V is TRBV7-3 and J is TRBJ1-6. From its first to its last residue, the CDR3 has 10 amino acids. Germline V gene data show CDR1 as SGHTA and CDR2 as FQGTGA.

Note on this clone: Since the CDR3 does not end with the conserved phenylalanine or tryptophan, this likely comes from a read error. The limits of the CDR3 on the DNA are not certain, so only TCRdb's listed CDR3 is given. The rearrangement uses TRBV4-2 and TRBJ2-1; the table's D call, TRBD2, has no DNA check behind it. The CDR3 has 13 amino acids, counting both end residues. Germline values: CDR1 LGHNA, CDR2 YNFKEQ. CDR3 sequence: CASSQDRPAGGTE.